Described below is a single T cell receptor (beta chain) sequence and its context. What it recognizes is unknown. The entry originates in a study of early T cells in non-severe SARS-CoV-2 infection. Study as a whole: Bulk RNA from unsorted whole blood was sequenced; chains were unpaired.

Germline CDR1 is GTSNPN and CDR2 is SVGIG (reference sequence). This CDR3 contains 11 residues. Trimming stripped 0 bases from V and 5 bases from J, with 4 bases between. Unique molecular identifiers were added to individual cDNA molecules. TCRdb re-called the 5' RACE reads through MiXCR, storing one row per CDR3 protein. The sample shows approximately 79,000 distinct CDR3 sequences, about 13% of them seen only once. Findings of the study overall: Comparison of clonotypes with VDJdb favored anti-spike CD8 responses while missing private and CD4 specificities.

The sample taken for sequencing was whole blood. This sequence joins TRBV30 and TRBJ2-5, with D unresolved. The sequence derives from an adult who was a healthcare worker with PCR-confirmed SARS-CoV-2 infection or an uninfected control (not recorded which). DNA of the CDR3: TGTGCCTGGAGTGTGGGGGAGACCCAGTACTTC. Translated, it gives CAWSVGETQYF.